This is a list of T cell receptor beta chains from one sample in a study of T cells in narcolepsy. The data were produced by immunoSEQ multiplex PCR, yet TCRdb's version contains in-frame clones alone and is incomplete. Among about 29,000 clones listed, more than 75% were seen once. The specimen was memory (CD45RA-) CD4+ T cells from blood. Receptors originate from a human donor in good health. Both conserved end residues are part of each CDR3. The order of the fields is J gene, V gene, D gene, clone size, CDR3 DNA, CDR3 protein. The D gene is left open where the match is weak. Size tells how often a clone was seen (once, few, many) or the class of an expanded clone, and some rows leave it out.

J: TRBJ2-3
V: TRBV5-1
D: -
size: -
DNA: TGCGCCAGCAGCTCTCGGGGAGTCAGCGCAGATACGCAGTATTTT
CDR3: CASSSRGVSADTQYF

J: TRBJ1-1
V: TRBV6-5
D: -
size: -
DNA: TGTGCCAGCAGTTACTCGACCGTCGACACTGAAGCTTTCTTT
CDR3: CASSYSTVDTEAFF

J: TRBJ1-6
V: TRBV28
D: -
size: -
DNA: TGTGCCAGCAGTTCCCGGGAGCATTCACCCCTCCACTTT
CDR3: CASSSREHSPLHF

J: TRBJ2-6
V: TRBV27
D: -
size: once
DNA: TGTGCCAGCAGTTACTCCGTGGGAACCTACTCTGGGGCCAACGTCCTGACTTTC
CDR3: CASSYSVGTYSGANVLTF

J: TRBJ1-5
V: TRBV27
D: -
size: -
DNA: TGTGCCAGCAGTTTCGGCCAGGGTGGCAATCAGCCCCAGCATTTT
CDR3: CASSFGQGGNQPQHF

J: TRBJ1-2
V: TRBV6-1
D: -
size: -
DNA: TGTGCCAGCAGTTCCCGAGATGGCTACACCTTC
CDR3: CASSSRDGYTF

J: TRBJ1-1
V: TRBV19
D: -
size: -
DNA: TGTGCCAGTAGTCCCCGTAGGGGCGGGAACACTGAAGCTTTCTTT
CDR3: CASSPRRGGNTEAFF

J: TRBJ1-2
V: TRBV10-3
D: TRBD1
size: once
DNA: TGTGCCACCGATGGACAGGGGGCCCTTGGAGGCTACACCTTC
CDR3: CATDGQGALGGYTF

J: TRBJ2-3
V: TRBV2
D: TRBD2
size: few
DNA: TGTGCCAGCAGTGATACTAGCGGGGGAAGAGATACGCAGTATTTT
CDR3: CASSDTSGGRDTQYF

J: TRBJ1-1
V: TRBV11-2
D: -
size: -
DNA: TGTGCCAGCAGCTTCAGGGCGCCCAGTAACACTGAAGCTTTCTTT
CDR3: CASSFRAPSNTEAFF

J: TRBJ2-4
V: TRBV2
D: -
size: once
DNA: TGTGCCAGCAGCCTTAGCGGAGGTGGGAACATTCAGTACTTC
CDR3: CASSLSGGGNIQYF

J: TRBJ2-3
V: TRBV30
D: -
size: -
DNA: TGTGCCGTGGGGGAAGGCACAGATACGCAGTATTTT
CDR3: CAVGEGTDTQYF

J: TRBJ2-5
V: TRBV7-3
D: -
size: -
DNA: TGTGCCAGCAGCTTATGGGCAGGGGAGACCCAGTACTTC
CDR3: CASSLWAGETQYF

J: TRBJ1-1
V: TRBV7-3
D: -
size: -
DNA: TGTGCCAGCAGCTTACAGGAGTACACTGAAGCTTTCTTT
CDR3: CASSLQEYTEAFF

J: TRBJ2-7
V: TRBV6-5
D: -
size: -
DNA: TGTGCCAGCAGGAGACCTCCCTTCGAGCAGTACTTC
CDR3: CASRRPPFEQYF

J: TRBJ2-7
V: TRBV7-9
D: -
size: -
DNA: TGTGCCAGCAGCTTGGCAGGGGCCCACGAGCAGTACTTC
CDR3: CASSLAGAHEQYF

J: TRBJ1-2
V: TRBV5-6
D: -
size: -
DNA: TGTGCCAGCAGCCCGGGGCAGATGTATGGCTACACCTTC
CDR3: CASSPGQMYGYTF

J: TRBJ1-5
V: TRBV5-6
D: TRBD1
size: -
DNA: TGTGCCAGCAGCCGTAGGGACAGCTATAGCAATCAGCCCCAGCATTTT
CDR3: CASSRRDSYSNQPQHF

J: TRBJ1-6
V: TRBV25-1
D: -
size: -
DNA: TGTGCCAGCAGTGAAGTCCCAGATAATTCACCCCTCCACTTT
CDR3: CASSEVPDNSPLHF

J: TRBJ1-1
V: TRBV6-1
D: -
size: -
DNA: TGTGCCAGCAGGTCGGGAGGGGTGGCGAACACTGAAGCTTTCTTT
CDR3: CASRSGGVANTEAFF

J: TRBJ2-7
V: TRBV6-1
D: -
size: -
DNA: TGTGCCAGCAGTGAAGCGGTACGAAATACCTACGAGCAGTACTTC
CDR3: CASSEAVRNTYEQYF

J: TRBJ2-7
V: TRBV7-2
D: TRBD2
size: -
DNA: TGTGCCAGCAGCTTGCTAGCGGCCTACGAGCAGTACTTC
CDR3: CASSLLAAYEQYF

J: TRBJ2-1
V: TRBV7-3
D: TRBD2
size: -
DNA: TGTGCCAGCAGCCCGCGGGGGGGCCGGTACAATGAGCAGTTCTTC
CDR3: CASSPRGGRYNEQFF

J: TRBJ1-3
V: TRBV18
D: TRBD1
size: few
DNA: TGTGCCAGCTCACCGGGACAGGGGCGAACTTTCTCTGGAAACACCATATATTTT
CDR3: CASSPGQGRTFSGNTIYF

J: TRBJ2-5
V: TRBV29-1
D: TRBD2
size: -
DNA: TGCAGCGTTAGCGGGGGAAGTGAAGAGACCCAGTACTTC
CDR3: CSVSGGSEETQYF

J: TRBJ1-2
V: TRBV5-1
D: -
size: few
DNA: TGCGCCAGCAGCTTGGTTTCAGGTACCGAACTAGAGGGCTACACCTTC
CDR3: CASSLVSGTELEGYTF

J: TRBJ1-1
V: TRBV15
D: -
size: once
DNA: TGTGCCACCAGCAGAGATAACGGGGACACTGAAGCTTTCTTT
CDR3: CATSRDNGDTEAFF

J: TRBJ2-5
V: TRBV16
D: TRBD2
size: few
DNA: TGTGCCAGCAGCCACCACCCCAGCGGGGGTACCCAAGAGACCCAGTACTTC
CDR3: CASSHHPSGGTQETQYF

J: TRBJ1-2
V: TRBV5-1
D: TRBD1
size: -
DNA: TGCGCCAGCAGCATAGGGGACAGAAGTTACACCTTC
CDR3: CASSIGDRSYTF

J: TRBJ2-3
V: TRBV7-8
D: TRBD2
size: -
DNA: TGTGCCAGCAGCTCTAGCGGGGGGGCTCCAGATACGCAGTATTTT
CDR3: CASSSSGGAPDTQYF

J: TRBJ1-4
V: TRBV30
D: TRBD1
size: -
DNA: TGTGCCTGGGCGAGACAGGGTGTCGAAAAACTGTTTTTT
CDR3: CAWARQGVEKLFF

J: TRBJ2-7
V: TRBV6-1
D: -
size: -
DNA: TGTGCCAGCAGTGAACCACAAATGAAGCAGTACTTC
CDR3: CASSEPQMKQYF

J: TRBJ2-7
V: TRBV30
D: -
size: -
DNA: TGTGCCTGGAGGGTAAAGGCAGGGGCCGAGCAGTACTTC
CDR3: CAWRVKAGAEQYF

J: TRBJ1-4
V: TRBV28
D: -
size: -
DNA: TGTGCCAGCAGTTATGATAGGGTCCTTAATGAAAAACTGTTTTTT
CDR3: CASSYDRVLNEKLFF

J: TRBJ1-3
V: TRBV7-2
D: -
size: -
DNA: TGTGCCAGCAGCTTAGCCCCCGGACAACTCTCTGGAAACACCATATATTTT
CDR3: CASSLAPGQLSGNTIYF

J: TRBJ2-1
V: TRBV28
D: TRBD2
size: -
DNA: TGTGCCAGCAGCCCTCTAGCGGGGGGGGCCTCCTACAATGAGCAGTTCTTC
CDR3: CASSPLAGGASYNEQFF

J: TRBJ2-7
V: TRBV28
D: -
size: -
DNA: TGTGCCAGCAGCTCTGGGGCCCACGGGTCCTACGAGCAGTACTTC
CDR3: CASSSGAHGSYEQYF

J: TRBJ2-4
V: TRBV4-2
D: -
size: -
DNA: TGTGCCAGCAGCCAAGACATCAAAAACATTCAGTACTTC
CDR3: CASSQDIKNIQYF

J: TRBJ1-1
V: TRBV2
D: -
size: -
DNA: TGTGCCAGCATCCTCGTGGGAGGGAACACTGAAGCTTTCTTT
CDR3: CASILVGGNTEAFF

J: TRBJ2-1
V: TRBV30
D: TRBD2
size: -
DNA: TGTGCCTGGAGCGGCGGGGGGGCCTATGAGCAGTTCTTC
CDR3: CAWSGGGAYEQFF

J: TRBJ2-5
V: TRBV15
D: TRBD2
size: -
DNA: TGTGCCACCAGCAGGTCAACGGGACTAGCGGGAGTAGAGACCCAGTACTTC
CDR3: CATSRSTGLAGVETQYF

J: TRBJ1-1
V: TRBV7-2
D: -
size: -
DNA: TGTGCCAGCAGGACCTTATGGTTGGGCACTGAAGCTTTCTTT
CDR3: CASRTLWLGTEAFF

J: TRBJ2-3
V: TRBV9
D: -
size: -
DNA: TGTGCCAGCAGCGCGGACTACAGGAGAACAGATACGCAGTATTTT
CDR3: CASSADYRRTDTQYF

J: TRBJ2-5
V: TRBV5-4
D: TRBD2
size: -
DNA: TGTGCCAGCAGCTTGGTGAGCGGGAGGGGTAAAGAGACCCAGTACTTC
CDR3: CASSLVSGRGKETQYF

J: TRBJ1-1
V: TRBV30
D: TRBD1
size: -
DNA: TGTGCCTGGACAACAGGGGACACTGAAGCTTTCTTT
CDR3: CAWTTGDTEAFF

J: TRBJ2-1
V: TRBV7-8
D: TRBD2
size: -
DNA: TGTGCCAGCAGCGGGAGCGGGAGGGCCATCAATGAGCAGTTCTTC
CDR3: CASSGSGRAINEQFF